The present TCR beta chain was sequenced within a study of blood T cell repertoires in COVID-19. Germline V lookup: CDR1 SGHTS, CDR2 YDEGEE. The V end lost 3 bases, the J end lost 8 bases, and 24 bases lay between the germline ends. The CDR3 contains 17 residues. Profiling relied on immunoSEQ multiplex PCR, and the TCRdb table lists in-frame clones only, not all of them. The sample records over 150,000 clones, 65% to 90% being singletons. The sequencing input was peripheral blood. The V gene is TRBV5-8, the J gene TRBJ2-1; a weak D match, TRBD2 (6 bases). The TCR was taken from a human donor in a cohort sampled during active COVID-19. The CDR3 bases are TGTGCCAGCAGCTCAGCCTCAACTAGCATTATTGGGGATGAGCAGTTCTTC. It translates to CASSSASTSIIGDEQFF.